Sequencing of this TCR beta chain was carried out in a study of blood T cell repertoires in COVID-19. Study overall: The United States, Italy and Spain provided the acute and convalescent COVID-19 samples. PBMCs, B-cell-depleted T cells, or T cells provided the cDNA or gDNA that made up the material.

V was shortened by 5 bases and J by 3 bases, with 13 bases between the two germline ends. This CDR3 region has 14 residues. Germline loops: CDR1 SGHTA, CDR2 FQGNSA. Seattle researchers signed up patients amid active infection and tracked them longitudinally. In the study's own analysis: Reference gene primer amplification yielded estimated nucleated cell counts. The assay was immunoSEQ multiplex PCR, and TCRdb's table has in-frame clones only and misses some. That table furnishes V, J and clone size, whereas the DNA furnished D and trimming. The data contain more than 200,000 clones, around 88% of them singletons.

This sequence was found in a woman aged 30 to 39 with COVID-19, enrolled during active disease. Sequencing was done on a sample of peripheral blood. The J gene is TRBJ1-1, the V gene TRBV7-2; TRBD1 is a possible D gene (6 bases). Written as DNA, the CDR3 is TGTGCCAGCAGCCGCTTTTGGGGGCACACTGAAGCTTTCTTT. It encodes CASSRFWGHTEAFF.